Shown below are 25 T cell receptor beta chains from a single sample sequenced in a study of T cells of healthy individuals. From the 5' RACE reads, TCRdb called clonotypes with MiXCR, one entry per CDR3 protein. Among 60,000 to 70,000 distinct CDR3 sequences, 15% to 20% were seen once, and the ten largest hold approximately 4.8%. These receptors were obtained from a human donor in good health.

V is TRBV7-9 and J is TRBJ2-1, with D perhaps TRBD1 or TRBD2 (5 bases each). CDR1 is SEHNR, CDR2 FQNEAQ, per germline (reference sequence). Trimming pared 5 bases from V and 5 bases from J, leaving 13 bases between. The length of the CDR3 is 14 residues. The CDR3 DNA is TGTGCCAGCAGCCTAATGGGGACCCACAATGAGCAGTTCTTC. Protein product: CASSLMGTHNEQFF.

V is TRBV28 and J is TRBJ2-1; no reliable D call. The V gene lost 6 bases and the J gene lost 0 bases, with 6 bases spanning the gap. The CDR3 is 13 amino acids. CDR1 is MDHEN and CDR2 is SYDVKM in the germline V gene. DNA of the CDR3: TGTGCCAGCAGGCTGGGCTCCTACAATGAGCAGTTCTTC. The encoded protein is CASRLGSYNEQFF.

This clonotype was counted many times. The rearrangement links TRBV27 to TRBJ2-1, with TRBD2 matching over 7 bases. J lost 4 bases, V lost 3 bases, and 9 bases had no gene match. The germline V gene has CDR1 MNHEY and CDR2 SMNVEV (reference sequence). The CDR3 runs 16 residues. The CDR3 bases are TGTGCCAGCAGTTTGGGAGCGGGGAGGACTTACAATGAGCAGTTCTTC. This gives the protein CASSLGAGRTYNEQFF.

In this sample, this clonotype turned up a few times. This chain connects TRBV29-1 to TRBJ1-1; perhaps TRBD1 as D (5 bases). The germline gives CDR1 SQVTM, CDR2 ANQGSEA. V dropped 3 bases and J dropped 0 bases, with 8 bases sitting between them. This CDR3 contains 13 residues. The CDR3 DNA is TGCAGCGTTGATGGGGCCCTGAACACTGAAGCTTTCTTT. Translation: CSVDGALNTEAFF. The whole variable domain, filled in from reference TRBV29-1 and TRBJ1-1, reads SAVISQKPSRDICQRGTSLTIQCQVDSQVTMMFWYRQQPGQSLTLIATANQGSEATYESGFVIDKFPISRPNLTFSTLTVSNMSPEDSSIYLCSVDGALNTEAFFGQGTRLTVV.

This clonotype came up many times. The V and J genes are TRBV2 and TRBJ2-7, with TRBD1 matching 7 bases. V trimming: 6 bases; J trimming: 4 bases; junction bases outside the gene matches: 9. The CDR3 loop spans 14 amino acids. The germline CDR1 and CDR2 sequences are SNHLY and FYNNEI. The CDR3 spells CASSVQGIGYEQYF. DNA of the CDR3: TGTGCCAGCAGCGTACAGGGGATAGGGTACGAGCAGTACTTC.

This clonotype is labeled as medium-sized (0.01 to 0.1%). This sequence joins TRBV20-1 and TRBJ2-7; no firm D call. Looked up from germline, CDR1 is DFQATT and CDR2 is SNEGSKA (reference sequence). With 3 bases removed from V and 6 bases from J, the gap between germline ends came to 12 bases. The CDR3 consists of 12 residues. The CDR3 loop is CSAREREVEQYF. The CDR3 region has the DNA TGCAGTGCTAGGGAGAGAGAGGTCGAGCAGTACTTC.

This clonotype was seen a few times. This chain uses TRBV27 with TRBJ2-2; D may be TRBD2 (6 bases). The CDR3 is 15 residues long. The germline V gene encodes CDR1 MNHEY and CDR2 SMNVEV (reference sequence). Trimming cost V 3 bases and J 7 bases, with 15 bases left between them. The CDR3 region has the DNA TGTGCCAGCAGTTTGGACGGGGGTCAGGGCGGGGAGCTGTTTTTT. Protein: CASSLDGGQGGELFF.

This clonotype qualifies as medium-sized. This chain uses TRBV27 with TRBJ2-1; 11 bases are a match to TRBD2. The trim removed 6 bases at V and 3 bases at J, leaving 4 bases unmatched. Germline values: CDR1 MNHEY, CDR2 SMNVEV (reference sequence). The CDR3 is 15 amino acids. The CDR3 DNA reads as TGTGCCAGCAGCCCCGGGACTAGCGGCTACAATGAGCAGTTCTTC. This gives the protein CASSPGTSGYNEQFF.

This clonotype was seen ten or more times. The rearrangement uses TRBV5-1 and TRBJ2-5, with D possibly being TRBD2 (5 bases). Germline assignment: CDR1 SGHRS and CDR2 YFSETQ. The CDR3 has 14 amino acids. Trimming removed 4 bases from V and 1 base from J, with 11 bases in between. Here the CDR3 DNA reads TGCGCCAGCAGCCGGGCGGGCAGCCAAGAGACCCAGTACTTC. This encodes CASSRAGSQETQYF.

This clonotype was recorded at least ten times. V and J are TRBV25-1 and TRBJ1-5; D is undetermined. With 3 bases removed from V and 1 base from J, the gap between germline ends came to 7 bases. The CDR3 runs 14 residues. CDR1 is MGHDK, CDR2 SYGVNS, per germline. The CDR3 bases are TGTGCCAGCAGTGACGGCGGCAGCAATCAGCCCCAGCATTTT. This codes for CASSDGGSNQPQHF.

The chain is built from TRBV27 and TRBJ1-2; a possible D gene is TRBD1 (6 bases). V gave up 5 bases and J gave up 5 bases, with 18 bases separating them. The CDR3 contains 15 residues. Germline V gene data show CDR1 as MNHEY and CDR2 as SMNVEV (reference sequence). The CDR3 region has the DNA TGTGCCAGCAGTCGGGCTGAGGACAGAAATTATGGCTACACCTTC. The encoded protein is CASSRAEDRNYGYTF.

V usage is TRBV25-1 and J usage is TRBJ2-3, with a weak D call TRBD1 (6 bases). Deletions cut 6 bases from V and 4 bases from J, with 8 bases between. Germline values: CDR1 MGHDK, CDR2 SYGVNS. The CDR3 extends over 12 amino acids. The CDR3 sequence: CASRTGADTQYF. CDR3 coding DNA: TGTGCCAGCAGGACAGGAGCAGATACGCAGTATTTT.

There are many counts of this clonotype. The rearrangement joins TRBV6-1 to TRBJ2-7; 13 nucleotides line up with TRBD2. The CDR3 sequence is 16 residues long. The ends lost 5 bases at V and 5 bases at J; junction bases unmatched: 9. Germline loops: CDR1 MNHNS, CDR2 SASEGT. CDR3 amino acids: CASSLRLAGGMHEQYF. The DNA for the CDR3 is TGTGCCAGCAGTCTACGACTAGCGGGGGGAATGCACGAGCAGTACTTC.

This clonotype came up once. V and J are TRBV27 and TRBJ1-5, with a possible D match to TRBD1 (6 bases). The ends were cut back, 1 base at V and 4 bases at J, with 11 bases in the middle. The CDR3 totals 15 residues. Germline V lookup: CDR1 MNHEY, CDR2 SMNVEV (reference sequence). The CDR3 DNA follows: TGTGCCAGCAGTTTATTGCAGGGGAAGAATCAGCCCCAGCATTTT. Encoded protein: CASSLLQGKNQPQHF.

This clonotype was recorded a few times. V usage is TRBV6-1 and J usage is TRBJ1-2, with a weak D call TRBD1 (5 bases). Germline CDR1 reads MNHNS; CDR2 reads SASEGT. The CDR3 spans 13 residues. The V and J ends lost 10 bases and 7 bases respectively, with 19 bases between them. In DNA, the CDR3 is TGTGCCACGTCTCTCAGGGATACTGCTGGCTACACCTTC. This codes for CATSLRDTAGYTF.

V and J are TRBV20-1 and TRBJ1-5, with D possibly TRBD1 on 6 matching bases. Per the germline V gene, CDR1 is DFQATT and CDR2 is SNEGSKA (reference sequence). This CDR3 comprises 15 residues. V lost 1 base and J 2 bases, leaving 12 bases between the germline ends. CDR3 loop: CSARAGGSGNQPQHF. The CDR3 bases are TGCAGTGCTAGAGCGGGGGGCAGCGGCAATCAGCCCCAGCATTTT.

This clonotype has at least ten counts. The rearrangement links TRBV28 to TRBJ1-2; 9 bases are shared with TRBD1. This CDR3 contains 12 residues. CDR1 is MDHEN and CDR2 is SYDVKM in the germline V gene. With V trimmed by 6 bases and J by 8 bases, 4 bases remained unmatched. CDR3: CASRETGGGYTF. The CDR3 DNA is TGTGCCAGCAGGGAGACAGGGGGAGGCTACACCTTC.

This clonotype has ten or more counts. The rearrangement uses TRBV4-1 and TRBJ2-3; D gene unclear. Trimming stripped 8 bases from V and 2 bases from J, with 20 bases between. In germline, CDR1 is MGHRA, CDR2 YSYEKL. The CDR3 contains 16 residues. The CDR3, as DNA: TGCGCCAGCGGCTACCCCTTCCGCGGTAACACAGATACGCAGTATTTT. It codes for CASGYPFRGNTDTQYF.

This clonotype was seen a handful of times. The chain has TRBV28 and TRBJ2-4, with unresolved D. V was shortened by 5 bases and J by 1 base, with 12 bases between the two germline ends. CDR1 and CDR2 (germline): MDHEN, SYDVKM. There are 15 residues in the CDR3. The CDR3 sequence: CASSSRTSAKNIQYF. The CDR3 DNA sequence: TGTGCCAGCAGTAGCCGGACCTCGGCCAAAAACATTCAGTACTTC.

This clonotype was seen repeatedly, ten times or more. V and J are TRBV12-3 or TRBV12-4 and TRBJ1-5; D not resolved. V lost 5 bases to trimming and J lost 0 bases, with 8 bases between them. The CDR3 consists of 14 residues. CDR3 region: CASSPQYSNQPQHF. CDR3 bases: TGTGCCAGCAGTCCCCAGTATAGCAATCAGCCCCAGCATTTT.

This clonotype was detected ten times or more. The chain couples TRBV4-1 to TRBJ2-5, with D unresolved. Trimming cost V 4 bases and J 2 bases, with 5 bases left between them. The germline V gene encodes CDR1 MGHRA and CDR2 YSYEKL. The CDR3 is 12 residues long. The CDR3, as DNA: TGCGCCAGCAGCCGTCCTCAAGAGACCCAGTACTTC. This gives the protein CASSRPQETQYF.

The V and J genes are TRBV12-3 or TRBV12-4 and TRBJ2-7, with D unclear. The V gene lost 4 bases and the J gene lost 5 bases, with 12 bases spanning the gap. The CDR3 is 13 residues long. The CDR3: CASSSGPEDEQYF. As DNA, the CDR3 is TGTGCCAGCAGTTCCGGACCCGAGGACGAGCAGTACTTC.

This clonotype occurred once. The chain has TRBV27 and TRBJ2-7; the match to TRBD1 covers 8 bases. Germline V lookup: CDR1 MNHEY, CDR2 SMNVEV (reference sequence). The junction had 5 bases not matched to a gene; V was cut back by 8 bases and J by 2 bases. CDR3 length equals 13 residues. The CDR3 reads CASQTGATYEQYF. CDR3 in DNA: TGTGCCAGCCAGACAGGGGCGACCTACGAGCAGTACTTC.

The J gene is TRBJ2-5, the V gene TRBV5-1, with 10 positions matching TRBD2. Germline trimming cut 1 base from V and 2 bases from J; bases unmatched to any gene: 5. CDR1 is SGHRS and CDR2 is YFSETQ in the germline V gene. This CDR3 contains 16 residues. The chain's CDR3 is CASSLYLAGDQETQYF. Here the CDR3 DNA reads TGCGCCAGCAGCTTGTACCTAGCGGGGGATCAAGAGACCCAGTACTTC.

The sample holds many counts of this clonotype. CDR3 sequence (DNA): TGTGCCAGCAGCTTGAACCCCCAACGGTTTAGCAATCAGCCCCAGCATTTT. Amino acids: CASSLNPQRFSNQPQHF. The chain joins TRBV5-5 to TRBJ1-5, with D unresolved. The CDR3 loop spans 17 amino acids. The V end lost 1 base, the J end lost 0 bases, and 14 bases lay between the germline ends. Germline lookup yields CDR1 SGHKS and CDR2 YYEKEE (reference sequence).